This TCR beta chain was found in a study of response to subunit inactivated influenza vaccine. CDR1 MDHEN and CDR2 SYDVKM come from the germline V gene. V was clipped by 2 bases and J by 0 bases, with 6 bases between them. The CDR3 is made up of 14 amino acids. Remarks on this clonotype: Its antigen is unknown.

General study points: A suggestion made by the authors is that each seasonal influenza vaccination recruits few new T cells.

Via MiXCR, TCRdb re-called the RT-PCR reads, giving one row per CDR3 protein. Counted here are approximately 530,000 distinct CDR3 sequences, 10% to 15% occurring once; the ten biggest clones make up under 15%. The sequencing here drew on PBMCs from blood, taken roughly 47 days after vaccination. This clonotype was obtained from a man between 45 and 60 years old who received an inactivated influenza vaccine. The chain has TRBV28 and TRBJ2-3, with D hard to call. The CDR3 is CASSLLDSTDTQYF. For the CDR3, the DNA is TGTGCCAGCAGTTTACTGGACAGCACAGATACGCAGTATTTT. The complete variable domain, with remaining parts taken from reference TRBV28 and TRBJ2-3, reads DVKVTQSSRYLVKRTGEKVFLECVQDMDHENMFWYRQDPGLGLRLIYFSYDVKMKEKGDIPEGYSVSREKKERFSLILESASTNQTSMYLCASSLLDSTDTQYFGPGTRLTVL.